The T cell receptor beta chain under discussion was sequenced for a study of cytomegalovirus exposure and HLA in healthy donors. 60 Vbeta and 13 Jbeta primers were used in PCR. Libraries were prepared by immunoSEQ multiplex PCR; TCRdb keeps only in-frame clonotypes and omits some of them. The sample gives fewer than 200,000 clones, 75% of which show up once; 3% is in the top ten. The CDR3 spans 13 residues. V shed 3 bases and J shed 1 base, with 6 bases lying between them. CDR1 is SGHVS and CDR2 is FQNEAQ in the germline V gene. The chain has TRBV7-8 and TRBJ1-2; maybe TRBD1 (5 bases). This receptor was taken from a woman between 45 and 65 years old in good health and CMV-seropositive. The sequencing input was PBMCs. Written as DNA, the CDR3 is TGTGCCAGCAGCTTTGGACATAACTATGGCTACACCTTC. Its translation is CASSFGHNYGYTF.